This TCR beta chain came from a study of lymphopenia after photon versus proton radiotherapy. V shed 4 bases and J shed 7 bases, with 12 bases lying between them. The CDR3 has 13 residues. Germline-derived CDR1 and CDR2 are SGHTS and YDEGEE. Assay: immunoSEQ multiplex PCR; the TCRdb copy retains only in-frame clones and omits some. The sample has some 45,000 clones; approximately 80% are singletons. About this clone: Its target is not known.

The study, taken as a whole, reports: Relative stability marked proton patients; photon patients lost diversity and naive cells. Post-nadir diversity loss with photons came from oligoclonal expansion, particularly CD8+ Temra cells. Survival link was tested only in deceased patients; proton benefit remains a possibility. Post-nadir TCR diversity decline inversely tracked overall survival among those who died.

This chain connects TRBV5-8 to TRBJ2-1, with a weak D call TRBD2 (6 bases). The material was peripheral blood, obtained from a patient treated with proton-based radiotherapy. This TCR came from a woman between 65 and 79 years old with pancreatic cancer. The DNA of the CDR3 is TGTGCCAGCAGCCACTCGGGGGTAAATGAGCAGTTCTTC. As protein: CASSHSGVNEQFF.